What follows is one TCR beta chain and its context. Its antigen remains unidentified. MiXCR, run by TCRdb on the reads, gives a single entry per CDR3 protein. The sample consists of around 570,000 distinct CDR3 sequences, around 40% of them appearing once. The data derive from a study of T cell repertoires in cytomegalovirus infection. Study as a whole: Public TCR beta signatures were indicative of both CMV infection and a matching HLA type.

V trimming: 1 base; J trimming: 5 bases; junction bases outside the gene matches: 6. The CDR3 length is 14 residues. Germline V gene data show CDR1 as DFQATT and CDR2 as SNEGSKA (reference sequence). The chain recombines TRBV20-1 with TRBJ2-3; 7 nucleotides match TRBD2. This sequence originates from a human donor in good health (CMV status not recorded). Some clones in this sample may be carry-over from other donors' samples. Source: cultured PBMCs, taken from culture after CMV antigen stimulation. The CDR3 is CSARVREQGDTQYF. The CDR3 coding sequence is TGCAGTGCTAGAGTGCGGGAGCAGGGAGATACGCAGTATTTT.